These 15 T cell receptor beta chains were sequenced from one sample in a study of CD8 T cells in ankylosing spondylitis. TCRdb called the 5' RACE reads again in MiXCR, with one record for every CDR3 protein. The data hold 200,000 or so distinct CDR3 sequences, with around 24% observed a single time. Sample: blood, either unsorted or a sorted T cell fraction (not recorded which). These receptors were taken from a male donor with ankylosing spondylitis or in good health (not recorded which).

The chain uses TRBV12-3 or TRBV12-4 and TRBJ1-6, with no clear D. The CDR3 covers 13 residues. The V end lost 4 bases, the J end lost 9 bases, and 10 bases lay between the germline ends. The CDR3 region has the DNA TGTGCCAGCAGTTCAACAGAGCGTTCACCCCTCCACTTT. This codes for CASSSTERSPLHF.

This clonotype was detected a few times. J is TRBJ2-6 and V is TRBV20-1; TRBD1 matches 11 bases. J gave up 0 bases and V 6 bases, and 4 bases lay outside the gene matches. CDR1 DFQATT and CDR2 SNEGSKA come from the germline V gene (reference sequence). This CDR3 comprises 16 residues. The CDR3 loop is CSAGQGDSSGANVLTF. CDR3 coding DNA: TGCAGTGCGGGACAGGGGGATTCCTCTGGGGCCAACGTCCTGACTTTC.

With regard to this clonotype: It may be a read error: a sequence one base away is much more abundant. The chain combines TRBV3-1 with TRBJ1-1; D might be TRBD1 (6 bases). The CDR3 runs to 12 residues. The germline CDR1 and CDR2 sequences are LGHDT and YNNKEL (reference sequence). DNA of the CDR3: TGTGCCAGCAGCCCCACAGGGATCGAAGCTTCCTTT. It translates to CASSPTGIEASF.

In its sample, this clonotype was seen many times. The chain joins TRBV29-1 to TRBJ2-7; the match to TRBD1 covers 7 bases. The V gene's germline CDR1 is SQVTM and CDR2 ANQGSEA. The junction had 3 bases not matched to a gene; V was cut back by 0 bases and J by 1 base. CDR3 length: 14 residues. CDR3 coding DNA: TGCAGCGTTGAAGATCAGGGGGATTCCTACGAGCAGTACTTC. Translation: CSVEDQGDSYEQYF.

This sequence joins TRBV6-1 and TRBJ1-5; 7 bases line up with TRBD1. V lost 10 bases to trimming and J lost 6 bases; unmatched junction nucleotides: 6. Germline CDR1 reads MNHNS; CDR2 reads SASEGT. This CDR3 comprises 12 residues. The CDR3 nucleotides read TGTGCCACCCGGGACAGACGTCAGCCCCAGCATTTT. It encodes CATRDRRQPQHF.

CDR3 amino acids: CSGSASSYEQYF. For the CDR3, the DNA is TGCTCGGGGTCGGCGAGCTCCTACGAGCAGTACTTC. This chain connects TRBV20-1 to TRBJ2-7; D might be TRBD2 (5 bases). Germline V CDR1 and CDR2: DFQATT, SNEGSKA (reference sequence). The CDR3 covers 12 residues.

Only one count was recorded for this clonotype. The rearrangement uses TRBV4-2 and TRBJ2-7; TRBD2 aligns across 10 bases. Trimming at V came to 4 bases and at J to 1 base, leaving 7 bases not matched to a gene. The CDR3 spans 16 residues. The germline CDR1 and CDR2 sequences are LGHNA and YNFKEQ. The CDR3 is CASSRIAGGPSYEQYF. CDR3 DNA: TGTGCCAGCAGCCGAATAGCGGGAGGACCATCCTACGAGCAGTACTTC.

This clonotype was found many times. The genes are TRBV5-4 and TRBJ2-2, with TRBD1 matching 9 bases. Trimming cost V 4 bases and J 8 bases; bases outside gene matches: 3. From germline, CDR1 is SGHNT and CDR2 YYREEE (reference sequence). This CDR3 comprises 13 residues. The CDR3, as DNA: TGTGCCAGCAGCCGGGGACAGGGAGGGGAGCTGTTTTTT. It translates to CASSRGQGGELFF.

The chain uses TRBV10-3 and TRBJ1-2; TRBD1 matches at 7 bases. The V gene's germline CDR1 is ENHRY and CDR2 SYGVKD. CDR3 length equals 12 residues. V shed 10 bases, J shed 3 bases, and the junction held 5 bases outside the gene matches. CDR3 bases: TGTGCCACCGAAACAGGGGACTATGGCTACACCTTC. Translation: CATETGDYGYTF.

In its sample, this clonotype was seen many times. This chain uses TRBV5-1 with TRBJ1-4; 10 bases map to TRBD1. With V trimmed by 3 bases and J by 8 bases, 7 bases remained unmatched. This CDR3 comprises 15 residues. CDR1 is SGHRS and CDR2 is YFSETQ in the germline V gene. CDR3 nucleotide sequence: TGCGCCAGCAGCTCGCCGGGACAGGGGAACGAAAAACTGTTTTTT. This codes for CASSSPGQGNEKLFF.

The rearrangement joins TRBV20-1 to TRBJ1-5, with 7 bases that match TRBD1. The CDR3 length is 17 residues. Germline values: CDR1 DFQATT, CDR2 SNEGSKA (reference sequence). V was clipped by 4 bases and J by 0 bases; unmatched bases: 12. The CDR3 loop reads CSATPGTAIYSNQPQHF. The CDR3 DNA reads TGCAGTGCTACCCCCGGGACAGCAATCTATAGCAATCAGCCCCAGCATTTT.

The chain's CDR3 is CASSWDSNTEAFF. The CDR3 DNA reads TGTGCCAGCAGTTGGGACAGTAACACTGAAGCTTTCTTT. This sequence joins TRBV6-5 and TRBJ1-1, with 7 nucleotides matching TRBD1. V trimming: 4 bases; J trimming: 2 bases; junction bases outside the gene matches: 1. In germline, CDR1 is MNHEY, CDR2 SVGAGI. The CDR3 is 13 residues long.

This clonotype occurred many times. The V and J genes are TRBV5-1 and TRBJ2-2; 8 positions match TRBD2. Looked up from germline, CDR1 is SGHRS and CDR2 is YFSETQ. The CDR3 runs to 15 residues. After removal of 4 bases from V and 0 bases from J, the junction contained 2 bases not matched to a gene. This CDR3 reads CASSQLAANTGELFF. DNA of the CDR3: TGCGCCAGCAGCCAACTAGCGGCGAACACCGGGGAGCTGTTTTTT.

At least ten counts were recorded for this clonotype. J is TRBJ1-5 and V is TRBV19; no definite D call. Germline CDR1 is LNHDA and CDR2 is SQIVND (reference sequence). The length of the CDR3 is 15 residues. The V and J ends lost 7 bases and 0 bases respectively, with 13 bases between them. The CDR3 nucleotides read TGTGCCAGTAATTTCGCCCATTATAGCAATCAGCCCCAGCATTTT. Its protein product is CASNFAHYSNQPQHF.

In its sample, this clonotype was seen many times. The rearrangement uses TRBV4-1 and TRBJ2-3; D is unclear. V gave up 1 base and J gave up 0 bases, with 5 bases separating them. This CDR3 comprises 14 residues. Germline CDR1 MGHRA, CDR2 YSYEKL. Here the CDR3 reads CASSQAQSTDTQYF. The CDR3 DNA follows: TGCGCCAGCAGCCAAGCGCAGAGCACAGATACGCAGTATTTT.